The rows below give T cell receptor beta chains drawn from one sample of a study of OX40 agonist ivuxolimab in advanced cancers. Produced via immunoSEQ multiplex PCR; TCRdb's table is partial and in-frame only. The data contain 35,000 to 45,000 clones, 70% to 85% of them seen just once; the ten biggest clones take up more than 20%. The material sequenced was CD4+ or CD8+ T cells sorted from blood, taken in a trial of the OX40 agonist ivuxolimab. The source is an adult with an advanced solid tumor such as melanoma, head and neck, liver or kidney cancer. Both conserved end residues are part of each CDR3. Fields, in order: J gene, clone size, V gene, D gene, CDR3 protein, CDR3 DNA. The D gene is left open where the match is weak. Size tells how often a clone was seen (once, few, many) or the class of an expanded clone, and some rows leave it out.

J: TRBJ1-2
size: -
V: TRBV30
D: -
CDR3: CAWSSVLANYGYTF
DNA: TGTGCCTGGTCCTCGGTCCTAGCTAACTATGGCTACACCTTC

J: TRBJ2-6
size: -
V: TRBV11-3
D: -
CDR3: CASSGPRDIHSGANVLTF
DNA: TGTGCCAGCAGCGGTCCCCGGGACATCCACTCTGGGGCCAACGTCCTGACTTTC

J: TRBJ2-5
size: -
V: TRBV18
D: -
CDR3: CASSPPLLAGTETQYF
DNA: TGTGCCAGCTCACCACCGTTATTGGCAGGGACAGAGACCCAGTACTTC

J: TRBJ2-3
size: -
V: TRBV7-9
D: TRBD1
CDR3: CASSTLTGGGTDTQYF
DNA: TGTGCCAGCAGCACATTGACAGGGGGCGGCACAGATACGCAGTATTTT

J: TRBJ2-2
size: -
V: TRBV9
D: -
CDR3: CASSVGNTGELFF
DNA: TGTGCCAGCAGCGTAGGGAACACCGGGGAGCTGTTTTTT

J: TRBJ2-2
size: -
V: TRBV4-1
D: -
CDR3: CASSPRLLNTGELFF
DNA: TGCGCCAGCAGCCCGCGCCTCTTGAACACCGGGGAGCTGTTTTTT

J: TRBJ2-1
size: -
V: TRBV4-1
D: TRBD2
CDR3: CASSQPGGNNEQFF
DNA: TGCGCCAGCAGTCAGCCGGGGGGGAACAATGAGCAGTTCTTC

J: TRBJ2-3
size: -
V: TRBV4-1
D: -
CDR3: CASSQAGDTQYF
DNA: TGCGCCAGCAGCCAAGCCGGAGATACGCAGTATTTT

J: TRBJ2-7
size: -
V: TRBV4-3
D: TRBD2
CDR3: CASSPTLGGSYEQYF
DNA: TGCGCCAGCAGCCCGACGTTGGGGGGGTCCTACGAGCAGTACTTC

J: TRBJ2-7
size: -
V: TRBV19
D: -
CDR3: CASSTSGYEQYF
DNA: TGTGCCAGTAGTACCTCTGGTTACGAGCAGTACTTC

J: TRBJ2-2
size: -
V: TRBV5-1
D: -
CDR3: CASSLGRLSKANTGELFF
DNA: TGCGCCAGCAGCTTGGGACGATTGAGCAAAGCGAACACCGGGGAGCTGTTTTTT

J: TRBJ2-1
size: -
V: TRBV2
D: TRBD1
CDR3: CASSLVRPGTAPSSYNEQFF
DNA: TGTGCCAGCAGTCTCGTCCGTCCCGGGACAGCGCCGAGCTCCTACAATGAGCAGTTCTTC

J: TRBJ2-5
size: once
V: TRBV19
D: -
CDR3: CASSNQGGETQYF
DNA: TGTGCCAGTAGTAACCAGGGGGGAGAGACCCAGTACTTC

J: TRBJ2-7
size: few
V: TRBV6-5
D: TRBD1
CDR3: CASSAQQGTTYEQYF
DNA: TGTGCCAGCAGTGCCCAACAGGGGACGACCTACGAGCAGTACTTC

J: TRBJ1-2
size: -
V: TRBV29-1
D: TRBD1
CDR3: CSVEEQGDWGYTF
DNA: TGCAGCGTTGAAGAACAGGGGGATTGGGGCTACACCTTC